The clone carrying this T cell receptor beta chain was found many times. The antigen remains undetermined. V lost 6 bases, J lost 2 bases, and 9 bases stayed unmatched. CDR3 length: 15 amino acids. Germline V gene lookup returns CDR1 MDHEN and CDR2 SYDVKM. Time point noted: pre-sensitization, week 0. The treatment here: therapeutic diphenylcyclopropenone sensitization with weekly scalp DPC. Each donor was an alopecia patient between 18 and 70 years of age who qualified for DPC. This entry comes from a study of human T cells and chemical hapten exposure. In TCRdb, the RACE reads were re-called with MiXCR into one record per CDR3 protein. Here the sample spans 85,000 to 120,000 distinct CDR3 sequences, around 12% being singletons. The study, taken as a whole, reports: Alopecia in all donors means immunity may differ from healthy individuals. TCRs whose frequency exceeded 1 in 1000 remained the same following DPC sensitization.

The sequences come from whole blood, collected in connection with sensitization to the hapten diphenylcyclopropenone (DPC). The source is a woman in her forties or fifties with alopecia areata. Some clones in this sample may be carry-over from other donors' samples. The chain uses TRBV28 and TRBJ2-5; 7 positions agree with TRBD2. CDR3 residues: CASRTGGDRQETQYF. The CDR3 DNA sequence: TGTGCCAGCAGAACGGGGGGAGACAGACAAGAGACCCAGTACTTC.